This TCR beta chain was identified during a study of metastatic and nonmetastatic thyroid tumors. About the study: Thyroid patients, malignant and benign, had repertoires compared across blood and tumor or nodule tissue.

Study-wide results and caveats: Malignant tumors reportedly showed significantly higher TCR beta diversity than benign nodules in both blood and tumor.

Germline values: CDR1 KGHSH, CDR2 LQKENI. This CDR3 has 17 amino acids. V lost 0 bases to trimming and J lost 3 bases, with 17 bases between them. Each patient came to thyroid surgery without any prior treatment (of any kind). This clone was seen at least ten times. Its antigen remains unidentified. Per the study methods: The distant-metastasis classifier for papillary thyroid cancer was built from CDR3 differences across clinicopathological groups. TCRdb redid the clone calls on the PCR reads using MiXCR. The V and J calls reflect TCRdb's pipeline rather than the authors' work. Found here are about 49,000 clones, 20% to 25% of them singletons; the top ten hold approximately 4%.

The chain links TRBV18 to TRBJ1-1, with D possibly being TRBD1 (5 bases). This clonotype was sampled from a female donor with papillary thyroid cancer or a benign thyroid nodule (not recorded which). Some clones in this sample may be carry-over from other donors' samples. Source material: blood. Here the CDR3 reads CASSPPSRGGGYTEAFF. The CDR3 bases are TGTGCCAGCTCACCACCCTCAAGGGGAGGTGGCTACACTGAAGCTTTCTTT.